One and the same sample provided the 12 T cell receptor beta chains below, sequenced in a study of T cells in Graves' hyperthyroidism and ophthalmopathy. RNA transcripts provided the source from which TCR beta CDR3 regions were amplified. With the HTBI primer set, the TCR CDR3 went through a first round of RT-PCR. MiXCR was run by TCRdb on the multiplex PCR reads, yielding one entry per CDR3 protein. The sample records roughly 750,000 distinct CDR3 sequences, roughly 15% being singletons. Material: blood. These receptors all stem from a man younger than 35 with Graves' hyperthyroidism.

The chain joins TRBV15 to TRBJ2-2; D call uncertain. V gave up 5 bases and J gave up 3 bases, with 13 bases separating them. There are 15 residues in the CDR3. Germline loops: CDR1 LNHNV, CDR2 YYDKDF (reference sequence). CDR3 loop: CATSGTNSDTGELFF. CDR3 sequence (DNA): TGTGCCACCAGCGGTACAAACAGCGACACCGGGGAGCTGTTTTTT.

In its sample, this clonotype was seen many times. The chain joins TRBV28 to TRBJ2-7; D is ambiguous. This CDR3 region has 12 residues. Trimming removed 4 bases from V and 1 base from J, with 5 bases in between. Per germline, CDR1 MDHEN and CDR2 SYDVKM. CDR3 coding DNA: TGTGCCAGCAGTTCATGGTCCTACGAGCAGTACTTC. Translated, it gives CASSSWSYEQYF.

The V call is TRBV13, the J call TRBJ2-1; D tentatively fits TRBD1 or TRBD2 (5 bases each). Germline V gene sequence: CDR1 PRHDT, CDR2 FYEKMQ (reference sequence). The CDR3 contains 16 residues. V was cut by 5 bases and J by 6 bases, with 20 bases left in between. The CDR3 region has the DNA TGTGCCAGCAGCCAGCCCGGGGCCGGAATCGTCAATGAGCAGTTCTTC. Amino acids: CASSQPGAGIVNEQFF.

This clonotype was seen at least ten times. CDR3 amino acids: CASSLTGLAGGPSYNEQFF. The CDR3, as DNA: TGTGCCAGCAGTTTAACAGGACTAGCGGGAGGGCCTTCCTACAATGAGCAGTTCTTC. J is TRBJ2-1 and V is TRBV2, with TRBD2 matching over 15 bases. Germline values: CDR1 SNHLY, CDR2 FYNNEI. The V and J ends lost 5 bases and 1 base, in that order; junction bases with no gene match: 9. CDR3 length: 19 amino acids.

This chain links TRBV18 with TRBJ1-3; D uncertain. Trimming pared 2 bases from V and 0 bases from J, leaving 5 bases between. Germline lookup yields CDR1 KGHSH and CDR2 LQKENI. The CDR3 length is 14 residues. The CDR3 coding sequence is TGTGCCAGCTCACCAACCAACTCTGGAAACACCATATATTTT. It encodes CASSPTNSGNTIYF.

Worth noting for this clonotype: Just one base apart from a much larger clone, this may be a read error. The chain joins TRBV18 to TRBJ2-5, with 8 nucleotides matching TRBD1. The CDR3 consists of 14 residues. Germline loops: CDR1 KGHSH, CDR2 LQKENI. CDR3 sequence: CANSPQQGVETQYF. CDR3 bases: TGTGCCAACTCACCGCAACAGGGGGTAGAGACCCAGTACTTC.

As concerns this clonotype: A read error is possible here, since a much larger clone lies one base away. The chain joins TRBV19 to TRBJ1-2, with a weak D call TRBD1 (6 bases). This CDR3 has 13 residues. Trimming left V 3 bases short and J 8 bases short, with 13 bases between. Germline V lookup: CDR1 LNHDA, CDR2 SQIVND (reference sequence). The CDR3 coding sequence is TGTGCCAGTAGTATCGGGACAAGGGGCGGCTACACCTTC. It is translated as CASSIGTRGGYTF.

This clonotype was seen repeatedly, ten times or more. V usage is TRBV5-1 and J usage is TRBJ2-3; TRBD1 might be the D (6 bases). V lost 4 bases and J lost 4, with 13 bases in between. The V gene's germline CDR1 is SGHRS and CDR2 YFSETQ. The CDR3 runs 14 residues. In DNA, the CDR3 is TGCGCCAGCAGCGCCTACAGGGTGGCAGATACGCAGTATTTT. This sequence encodes CASSAYRVADTQYF. Complete variable domain (other parts from reference TRBV5-1 and TRBJ2-3): KAGVTQTPRYLIKTRGQQVTLSCSPISGHRSVSWYQQTPGQGLQFLFEYFSETQRNKGNFPGRFSGRQFSNSRSEMNVSTLELGDSALYLCASSAYRVADTQYFGPGTRLTVL.

This chain links TRBV28 with TRBJ1-2, with 7 bases fitting TRBD1. The CDR3 length is 15 residues. CDR1 is MDHEN and CDR2 is SYDVKM in the germline V gene. The ends lost 6 bases at V and 4 bases at J; junction bases unmatched: 11. DNA of the CDR3: TGTGCCAGCAGCCCGGGCCAGGCAGGGGGCTATGGCTACACCTTC. This gives the protein CASSPGQAGGYGYTF.

The chain links TRBV7-2 to TRBJ2-5; a possible D gene is TRBD1 (6 bases). V was cut by 8 bases and J by 3 bases, with 16 bases left in between. The CDR3 covers 14 residues. Germline-derived CDR1 and CDR2 are SGHTA and FQGNSA. The CDR3 is CASWGPSGEETQYF. The CDR3 nucleotides read TGTGCCAGCTGGGGGCCGTCAGGGGAAGAGACCCAGTACTTC.

On this clonotype itself: A much more abundant neighbour one base away suggests this may be a read error. Given the absence of the conserved phenylalanine or tryptophan at the CDR3 end, a read error is likely. The chain couples TRBV28 to TRBJ2-7, with 7 bases aligning to TRBD1. The CDR3 sequence is 13 residues long. The germline V gene encodes CDR1 MDHEN and CDR2 SYDVKM. The J segment lost 3 bases and the V segment lost 5 bases, leaving 4 bases of the junction unmatched. This chain's CDR3 is CASSETGSYEQYS. In DNA, the CDR3 is TGTGCCAGCAGTGAGACAGGGAGCTACGAGCAGTACTCC.

This clonotype showed up many times. J is TRBJ2-1 and V is TRBV5-1, with TRBD1 identical over 8 bases. CDR1 SGHRS and CDR2 YFSETQ come from the germline V gene. The trim removed 0 bases at V and 8 bases at J, leaving 4 bases unmatched. This CDR3 has 14 amino acids. DNA for the CDR3: TGCGCCAGCAGCTTGGACAGGGGGTGGGATGAGCAGTTCTTC. This encodes CASSLDRGWDEQFF.